These 7 T cell receptor beta chains share one sample of origin, sequenced in a study of regulatory T cells in long-lasting Graves disease. Arm-PCR of CDR3 regions and iRepertoire HTBI primers were used to build TCR beta libraries. TCRdb itself ran the multiplex PCR reads through MiXCR, one entry per CDR3 protein. The sample includes approximately 300,000 distinct CDR3 sequences, 15% to 20% seen only once; the top ten take roughly 35%. Time point meaning: newly diagnosed GD, antithyroid drugs for less than 3 months. RNA isolated from PBMCs was used to make the TCR library. This specimen was peripheral blood mononuclear cells (PBMCs), taken at new diagnosis, from a patient treated with antithyroid drugs. All receptors derive from a female donor with Graves disease.

In regard to this clonotype: One base separates it from a far larger clone, so it is likely a read error. This chain links TRBV27 with TRBJ2-3, with 7 bases aligning to TRBD1. The CDR3 spans 15 residues. Losses at the gene ends were 6 bases for V and 4 bases for J; bases not matched to a gene: 10. Germline lookup yields CDR1 MNHEY and CDR2 SMNVEV (reference sequence). The CDR3 is CASSLGEGAADTQYF. In DNA form, the CDR3 reads TGTGCCAGCAGCTTAGGAGAGGGGGCGGCAGATACGCAGTATTTT.

A few counts support this clonotype. The genes are TRBV11-3 and TRBJ2-7, with D possibly being TRBD1 (5 bases). Trimming took 2 bases from V and 1 from J, leaving 15 bases between them. The CDR3 covers 16 residues. Germline-derived CDR1 and CDR2 are SGHNT and YENEEA. CDR3 bases: TGTGCCAGCAGCTTACATTGGGCAAGGGGTTCCTACGAGCAGTACTTC. This sequence encodes CASSLHWARGSYEQYF. Filled out from reference TRBV11-3 and TRBJ2-7, the complete variable domain reads EAGVVQSPRYKIIEKKQPVAFWCNPISGHNTLYWYLQNLGQGPELLIRYENEEAVDDSQLPKDRFSAERLKGVDSTLKIQPAELGDSAVYLCASSLHWARGSYEQYFGPGTRLTVT.

Comment on this clonotype: One end of the junction does not line up with germline, which may come from a read error. The chain has TRBV5-1 and TRBJ2-7; D not certain. This CDR3 contains 13 residues. Germline V gene lookup returns CDR1 SGHRS and CDR2 YFSETQ. The CDR3 DNA reads TGTGCCAGCAGCTTGGTAGGTCCCTACGAGCATTACTTC. Protein: CASSLVGPYEHYF.

A few counts support this clonotype. This rearrangement joins TRBV14 to TRBJ2-2; D is possibly TRBD1 (6 bases). V gave up 1 base and J gave up 5 bases, with 14 bases separating them. CDR3 length equals 16 residues. The germline CDR1 and CDR2 sequences are SGHDN and FVKESK. The CDR3 sequence: CASSQVAGAGTGELFF. The CDR3 nucleotides are TGTGCCAGCAGCCAAGTAGCAGGGGCAGGTACCGGGGAGCTGTTTTTT.

This clonotype was counted a few times. The J gene is TRBJ1-4, the V gene TRBV27; 9 positions match TRBD1. With 5 bases clipped from V and 8 bases from J, the junction kept 12 bases outside the gene matches. Germline V gives CDR1 MNHEY, CDR2 SMNVEV (reference sequence). The CDR3 is 16 amino acids. CDR3 amino acids: CASSPWEGQGREKLFF. In nucleotides, the CDR3 is TGTGCCAGCAGTCCTTGGGAGGGACAGGGTAGAGAAAAACTGTTTTTT.

This clonotype was observed at least ten times. This chain uses TRBV20-1 with TRBJ2-7; 10 bases are shared with TRBD2. Germline V gives CDR1 DFQATT, CDR2 SNEGSKA (reference sequence). Germline trimming cut 5 bases from V and 2 bases from J; bases unmatched to any gene: 15. This CDR3 is built from 17 residues. The CDR3 protein is CSAQPLIAGGLPYEQYF. CDR3 DNA sequence: TGCAGTGCTCAACCCCTGATAGCGGGAGGCCTACCCTACGAGCAGTACTTC.

This clonotype showed up many times. V is TRBV12-3 or TRBV12-4 and J is TRBJ1-2, with D unresolved. This CDR3 contains 12 residues. V lost 6 bases and J lost 4, with 9 bases in between. CDR3 DNA sequence: TGTGCCAGCAGCTCCAGAAGCTATGGCTACACCTTC. Its translation is CASSSRSYGYTF.